This T cell receptor (beta chain) was captured in a study of STAT5B mutations in CD4+ large granular lymphocyte leukemia. Trimming removed 0 bases from V and 6 bases from J; junction bases left unmatched: 3. Germline-derived CDR1 and CDR2 are SGDLS and YYNGEE. CDR3 length equals 15 residues. In this sample, this clone turned up a few times. Assay: immunoSEQ multiplex PCR; the TCRdb copy retains only in-frame clones and omits some. Counted here are some 29,000 clones, around 80% occurring once; the ten biggest clones make up 6.2%. The sequence was collected from a human donor in good health. The material sequenced was CD4+ T cells from blood buffy coats. The chain recombines TRBV9 with TRBJ1-6, with 7 bases lining up with TRBD1. The CDR3 protein is CASSVGGTANSPLHF. CDR3 bases: TGTGCCAGCAGCGTAGGCGGGACAGCTAATTCACCCCTCCACTTT.